This T cell receptor (beta chain) appears in the sequencing data of a study of Ad26.COV2.S vaccination and SARS-CoV-2 variants. Study as a whole: Ad26.COV2.S shots went into the muscle once or twice, 56 days apart.

Deletions cut 1 base from V and 7 bases from J, with 14 bases between. The CDR3 runs to 14 residues. The germline V gene has CDR1 LNHNV and CDR2 YYDKDF (reference sequence). Treatment of the sample: about 20 received Ad26.COV2.S at low or high dose, single or two shots; roughly 5 received placebo; per-sample allocation not given. After the first vaccine or placebo injection, samples were drawn on day 63. An Ad26 vector expressing Wuhan-strain SARS-CoV-2 spike constituted the vaccine. Findings and caveats of the study: Considerable breadth of spike-specific CD8+ and CD4+ T cell responses has reportedly been documented following vaccination. Analyses of TCR breadth and depth may have underestimated total T cell responses.

Libraries were prepared by immunoSEQ multiplex PCR; TCRdb keeps only in-frame clonotypes and omits some of them. This sample has approximately 480,000 clones, with roughly 89% found just once. About this clone itself: Its antigen is unidentified.

This clonotype originated in a person between 18 and 59 years old who received the Ad26.COV2.S COVID-19 vaccine or a placebo. The chain uses TRBV15 and TRBJ2-7; unclear D gene. The starting material was peripheral blood, obtained in a trial of Ad26.COV2.S vaccine versus placebo. CDR3 sequence: CATSRGLEPWEQYF. The CDR3 coding sequence is TGTGCCACCAGCAGAGGGCTAGAACCTTGGGAGCAGTACTTC.